The sequence of this T cell receptor beta chain was determined in a study of technical replicates of blood from four donors. The data were produced by immunoSEQ multiplex PCR, yet TCRdb's version contains in-frame clones alone and is incomplete. The sample shows around 70,000 clones, roughly 94% of them seen only once. This sequence originates from a human donor in good health. The specimen was T cells isolated from PBMCs.

In DNA, the CDR3 is TGTGCCAGCTCACCAGGGACAGGGAATGAAAAACTGTTTTTT. Translation gives CASSPGTGNEKLFF. The genes are TRBV18 and TRBJ1-4; 9 nucleotides align to TRBD1. Germline V gene sequence: CDR1 KGHSH, CDR2 LQKENI. The CDR3 spans 14 residues. J was trimmed by 5 bases and V by 2 bases; bases with no gene match: 0.